Listed here is a single TCR beta chain. The clone's antigen remains unknown. The record has no base qualities; no much larger clone is one base away. The sample is drawn from a study of blood T cell repertoires in COVID-19 (TCRdb year 2020). As for the study more broadly: Samples from collaborators originated in the United States, Italy and Spain and spanned both the acute and convalescent phases of COVID-19. The prospective study material was composed of cDNA or gDNA derived from T cells, B-cell-depleted T cells, or PBMCs. The dataset comprised deeply sampled blood TCRbeta repertoires from subjects exposed to, actively infected with, or recovered from COVID-19. The repertoires were released in a freely available public database meant as a resource for research on the immune response to SARS-CoV-2. The samples were drawn from the first 160 participants of the ongoing ImmuneRACE study and from some 1,300 subjects provided by 6 global collaborators. A de-identified subject ID, COVID-19 status, age in years and sex were almost always included in the sample metadata. Where HLA class I and class II types were available, the types were taken from metadata supplied by the sample provider, not from assay-based typing.

One collaborating source in Seattle enrolled patients during active infection and followed them longitudinally through the course of disease. Each collaborating institution followed its own protocols to collect whole blood in K2EDTA tubes. For TCRbeta analysis, collaborator samples were shipped as frozen whole blood, as isolated PBMCs, or as DNA extracted from either sample type. TCRbeta CDR3 regions were amplified from genomic DNA using the immunoSEQ Assay, a bias-controlled multiplex PCR. Concerning the study's data processing: The number of nucleated cells in each sample was estimated by amplification of reference gene primers within the assay. To quantify the absolute abundance of each unique TCRbeta CDR3 rearrangement, sequence reads were collapsed and filtered. For each sample, productive Simpson clonality was calculated as the square root of Simpson's diversity index across productive rearrangements. In TCRdb, the immuneACCESS table is reduced to in-frame sequences with V and J assigned. These tables do not hold every clone; where another copy was compared, an unresolved V gene accounts for under half, and the others remain unexplained. The V and J calls and clone size come from that table; D and trimming were worked out from the DNA. This sample lists roughly 70,000 clones; about four fifths were detected once. The ten largest clones take up about 16% of the sample.

The full study reports these points: Clinical and demographic metadata were provided uncurated, with the amount varying by source and participant.

The V end gives up 4 bases and the J end 1 base, leaving 4 bases in the junction not matched to a gene. CDR1 and CDR2, looked up from the germline V gene, are SGHRS and YFSETQ. From its cysteine to its phenylalanine, the CDR3 spans 16 amino acids. The kept DNA is CDR3 alone, 48 bases in frame from the first base. The receptor chain draws on TRBV5-1 and TRBJ2-5; 13 bases in between match TRBD2. The receptor's source is a man in his fifties or sixties with COVID-19, enrolled during active disease. Sequenced material: peripheral blood. The CDR3 protein is CASSPTSGGRQETQYF. The bases read TGCGCCAGCAGCCCGACTAGCGGGGGGCGCCAAGAGACCCAGTACTTC.